Presented here are 15 T cell receptor beta chains from one specimen sequenced in a study of cytomegalovirus exposure and HLA in healthy donors. The PCR used 60 Vbeta and 13 Jbeta primers. Using immunoSEQ multiplex PCR, the repertoire was profiled, and TCRdb retains in-frame clones only, with some absent. The repertoire holds about 70,000 clones, approximately 60% seen once, with about 3% in the top ten. Material for sequencing was PBMCs. The receptors were gathered from a man aged 30 to 45 in good health and CMV-seronegative.

This clone was detected only a few times. The chain links TRBV6-6 to TRBJ2-1; a weak D match, TRBD1 (6 bases). In germline, CDR1 is MNHNY, CDR2 SVGAGI (reference sequence). V shed 5 bases and J shed 7 bases, with 6 bases lying between them. The CDR3 runs 11 residues. CDR3 loop: CASSQGNEQFF. For the CDR3, the DNA is TGTGCCAGCAGTCAGGGGAATGAGCAGTTCTTC.

The sample holds one count of this clone. The rearrangement joins TRBV2 to TRBJ1-5; 10 bases are shared with TRBD1. V lost 7 bases, J lost 3 bases, and 6 bases stayed unmatched. Germline CDR1 SNHLY, CDR2 FYNNEI. The CDR3 covers 15 residues. CDR3: CASKRTGGINQPQHF. DNA for the CDR3: TGTGCCAGCAAAAGGACAGGGGGAATCAATCAGCCCCAGCATTTT.

The chain joins TRBV4-1 to TRBJ1-4; 9 bases are shared with TRBD1. Germline-derived CDR1 and CDR2 are MGHRA and YSYEKL. Trimming cost V 4 bases and J 0 bases; bases outside gene matches: 3. The CDR3 is 16 amino acids. This CDR3 reads CASSRDRVSTNEKLFF. The DNA for the CDR3 is TGCGCCAGCAGCCGGGACAGGGTATCAACTAATGAAAAACTGTTTTTT.

This sequence joins TRBV6-6 and TRBJ1-1; D may be TRBD1 (5 bases). The germline gives CDR1 MNHNY, CDR2 SVGAGI (reference sequence). The V end was cut by 6 bases, the J end by 4 bases, with 18 bases between. The CDR3 has 15 amino acids. This CDR3 reads CASSFPGGKSTEAFF. In DNA form, the CDR3 reads TGTGCCAGCAGCTTCCCCGGGGGAAAGAGCACTGAAGCTTTCTTT.

This clone has just a few counts. The V call is TRBV5-4, the J call TRBJ2-5; 13 nucleotides line up with TRBD2. After removal of 1 base from V and 1 base from J, the junction contained 7 bases not matched to a gene. This CDR3 is built from 18 residues. Germline CDR1 and CDR2: SGHNT and YYREEE (reference sequence). In DNA form, the CDR3 reads TGTGCCAGCAGCTTGCCGGGACTAGCGGGGTCCATCCAAGAGACCCAGTACTTC. It is translated as CASSLPGLAGSIQETQYF.

This clone appeared once. This chain joins TRBV7-9 and TRBJ2-7; D is possibly TRBD1 (6 bases). V lost 5 bases and J 4 bases, leaving 9 bases between the germline ends. This CDR3 region has 12 residues. Germline-derived CDR1 and CDR2 are SEHNR and FQNEAQ (reference sequence). The CDR3 region has the DNA TGTGCCAGCAGCCAACAGGGTTACGAGCAGTACTTC. Protein product: CASSQQGYEQYF.

This chain links TRBV29-1 with TRBJ2-1; maybe TRBD1 (7 bases). The V gene lost 4 bases and the J gene lost 4 bases, with 11 bases spanning the gap. CDR1 SQVTM and CDR2 ANQGSEA come from the germline V gene. This CDR3 comprises 13 residues. The CDR3 bases are TGCAGCGTTGGCAGGGGGGTTTACAATGAGCAGTTCTTC. Translation: CSVGRGVYNEQFF.

V gene TRBV27 combines with J gene TRBJ1-5, with no clear D. This CDR3 is built from 13 residues. The germline V gene has CDR1 MNHEY and CDR2 SMNVEV (reference sequence). Trimming cost V 6 bases and J 9 bases, with 15 bases left between them. As DNA, the CDR3 is TGTGCCAGCAGGGCAGGACGGGGTGTGCCCCAGCATTTT. Translated, it gives CASRAGRGVPQHF.

This sequence joins TRBV7-8 and TRBJ2-7; D remains ambiguous. The ends were cut back, 1 base at V and 9 bases at J, with 16 bases in the middle. The length of the CDR3 is 14 residues. Germline V lookup: CDR1 SGHVS, CDR2 FQNEAQ. The CDR3 sequence: CASSLVSGEVGQYF. In DNA, the CDR3 is TGTGCCAGCAGCTTAGTAAGTGGTGAGGTCGGGCAGTACTTC.

The chain combines TRBV5-4 with TRBJ1-1; D is ambiguous. V was clipped by 3 bases and J by 0 bases, with 12 bases between them. This CDR3 has 15 residues. Per germline, CDR1 SGHNT and CDR2 YYREEE (reference sequence). Here the CDR3 DNA reads TGTGCCAGCAGCTCCGGGTCCAGTTTGAACACTGAAGCTTTCTTT. Translation gives CASSSGSSLNTEAFF.

This clone was found a few times. The chain couples TRBV6-5 to TRBJ1-2, with D unresolved. The CDR3 is made up of 13 amino acids. V dropped 6 bases and J dropped 1 base, with 9 bases sitting between them. Per the germline V gene, CDR1 is MNHEY and CDR2 is SVGAGI. CDR3 sequence reads: CASRQNLNYGYTF. CDR3 sequence (DNA): TGTGCCAGCAGACAGAACCTTAACTATGGCTACACCTTC.

The V call is TRBV30, the J call TRBJ2-3; 8 positions match TRBD2. The CDR3 length is 13 residues. V dropped 5 bases and J dropped 5; count of bases not matched to a gene: 6. From germline, CDR1 is GTSNPN and CDR2 SVGIG (reference sequence). CDR3 in amino acids: CAWEIAGLDTQYF. CDR3 in DNA: TGTGCCTGGGAAATAGCGGGGCTAGATACGCAGTATTTT.

Here the CDR3 DNA reads TGTGCCAGCATCCTTGGAGGGGCAAGGGGGCCCCAGCATTTT. Translation gives CASILGGARGPQHF. V usage is TRBV28 and J usage is TRBJ1-5; D perhaps matches TRBD1 (5 bases). From germline, CDR1 is MDHEN and CDR2 SYDVKM. The CDR3 has 14 residues. The V end was cut by 7 bases, the J end by 9 bases, with 19 bases between.

A note on this clone: This specimen includes other DNA sequences encoding the same CDR3. The chain couples TRBV29-1 to TRBJ2-1; weak D call: TRBD1 (6 bases). The CDR3 is 12 residues long. V lost 6 bases to trimming and J lost 4 bases, with 10 bases between them. Germline V gene data show CDR1 as SQVTM and CDR2 as ANQGSEA. DNA of the CDR3: TGCAGCGTGGGAACAGGGTACAATGAGCAGTTCTTC. Translating it yields CSVGTGYNEQFF.

The rearrangement joins TRBV7-2 to TRBJ2-5, with a possible D match to TRBD2 (7 bases). The germline V gene has CDR1 SGHTA and CDR2 FQGNSA. There are 15 residues in the CDR3. The V end was cut by 5 bases, the J end by 9 bases, with 22 bases between. CDR3 sequence: CASSRFPGGQAAQYF. The CDR3 nucleotides are TGTGCCAGCAGCCGCTTCCCCGGGGGGCAGGCGGCCCAGTACTTC.